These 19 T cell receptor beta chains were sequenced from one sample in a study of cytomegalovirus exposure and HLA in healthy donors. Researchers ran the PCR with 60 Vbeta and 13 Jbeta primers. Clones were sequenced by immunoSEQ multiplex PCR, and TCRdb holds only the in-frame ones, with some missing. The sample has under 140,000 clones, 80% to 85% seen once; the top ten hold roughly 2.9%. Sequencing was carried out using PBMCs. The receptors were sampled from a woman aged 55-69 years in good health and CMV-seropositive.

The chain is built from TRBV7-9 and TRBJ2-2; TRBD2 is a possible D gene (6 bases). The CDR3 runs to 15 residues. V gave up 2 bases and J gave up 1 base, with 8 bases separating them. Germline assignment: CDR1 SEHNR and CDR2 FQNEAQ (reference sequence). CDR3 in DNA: TGTGCCAGCAGCTTACACGGGGGGAACACCGGGGAGCTGTTTTTT. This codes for CASSLHGGNTGELFF.

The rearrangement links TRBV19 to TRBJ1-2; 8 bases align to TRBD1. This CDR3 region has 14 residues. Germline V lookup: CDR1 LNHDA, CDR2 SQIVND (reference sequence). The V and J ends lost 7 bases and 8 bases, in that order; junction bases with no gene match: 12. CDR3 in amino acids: CASTSLQGARGYTF. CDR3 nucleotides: TGTGCCAGTACCTCACTCCAGGGGGCGAGGGGCTACACCTTC.

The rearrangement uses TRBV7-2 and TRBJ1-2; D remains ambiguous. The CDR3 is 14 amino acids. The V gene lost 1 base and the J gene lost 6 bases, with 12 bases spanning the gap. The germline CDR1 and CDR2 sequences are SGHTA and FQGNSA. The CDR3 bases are TGTGCCAGCAGCTTAGGGATTGAGGGAAATGGCTACACCTTC. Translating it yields CASSLGIEGNGYTF. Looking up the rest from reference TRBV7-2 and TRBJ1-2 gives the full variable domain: GAGVSQSPSNKVTEKGKDVELRCDPISGHTALYWYRQSLGQGLEFLIYFQGNSAPDKSGLPSDRFSAERTGGSVSTLTIQRTQQEDSAVYLCASSLGIEGNGYTFGSGTRLTVV.

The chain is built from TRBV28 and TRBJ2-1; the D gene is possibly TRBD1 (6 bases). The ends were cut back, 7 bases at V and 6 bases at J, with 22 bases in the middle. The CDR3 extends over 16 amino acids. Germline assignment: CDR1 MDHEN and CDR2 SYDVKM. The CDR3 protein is CASKLPRAGVPNEQFF. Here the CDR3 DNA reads TGTGCCAGCAAACTCCCTCGGGCAGGGGTCCCCAATGAGCAGTTCTTC.

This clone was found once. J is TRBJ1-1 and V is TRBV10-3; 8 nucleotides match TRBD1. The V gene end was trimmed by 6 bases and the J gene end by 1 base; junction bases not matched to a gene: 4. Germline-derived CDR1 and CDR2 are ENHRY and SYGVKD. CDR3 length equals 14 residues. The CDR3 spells CAISQGTGNTEAFF. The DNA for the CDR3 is TGTGCCATCAGCCAAGGGACAGGGAACACTGAAGCTTTCTTT.

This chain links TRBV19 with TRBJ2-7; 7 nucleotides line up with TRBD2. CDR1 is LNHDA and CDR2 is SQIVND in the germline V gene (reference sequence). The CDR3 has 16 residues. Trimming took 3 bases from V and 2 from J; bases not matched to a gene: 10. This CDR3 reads CASSMWEGPPPYEQYF. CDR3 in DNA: TGTGCCAGTAGTATGTGGGAGGGACCGCCTCCCTACGAGCAGTACTTC.

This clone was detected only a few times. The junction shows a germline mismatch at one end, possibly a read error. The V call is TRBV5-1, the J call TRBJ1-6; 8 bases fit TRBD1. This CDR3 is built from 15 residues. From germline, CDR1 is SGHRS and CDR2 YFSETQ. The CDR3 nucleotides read TGCGCCAGCAGTTTGGGACAGGCAGGTTTTTCACCCCTCCACTTT. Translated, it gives CASSLGQAGFSPLHF.

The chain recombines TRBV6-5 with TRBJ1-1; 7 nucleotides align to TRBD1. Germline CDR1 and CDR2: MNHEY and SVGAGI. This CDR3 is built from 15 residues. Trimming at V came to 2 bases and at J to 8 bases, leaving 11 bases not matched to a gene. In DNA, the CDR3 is TGTGCCAGCAGTTACAGGAAGGGGGCGCAGGGGGAAGCTTTCTTT. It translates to CASSYRKGAQGEAFF.

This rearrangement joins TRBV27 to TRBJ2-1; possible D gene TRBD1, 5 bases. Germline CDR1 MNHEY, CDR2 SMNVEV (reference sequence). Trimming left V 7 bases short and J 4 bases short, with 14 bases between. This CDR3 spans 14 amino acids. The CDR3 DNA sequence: TGTGCCAGCACCCTTGGGGCCGGGTACAATGAGCAGTTCTTC. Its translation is CASTLGAGYNEQFF.

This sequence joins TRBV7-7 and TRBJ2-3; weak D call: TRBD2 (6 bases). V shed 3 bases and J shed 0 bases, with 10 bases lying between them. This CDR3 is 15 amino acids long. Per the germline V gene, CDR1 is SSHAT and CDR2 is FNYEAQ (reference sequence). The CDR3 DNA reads TGTGCCAGCAGCTTCTCCCTAGCGAGCACAGATACGCAGTATTTT. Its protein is CASSFSLASTDTQYF. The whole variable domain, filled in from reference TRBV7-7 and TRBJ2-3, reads GAGVSQSPRYKVTKRGQDVTLRCDPISSHATLYWYQQALGQGPEFLTYFNYEAQPDKSGLPSDRFSAERPEGSISTLTIQRTEQRDSAMYRCASSFSLASTDTQYFGPGTRLTVL.

Here the CDR3 reads CASSHDWQGTDYGYTF. CDR3 bases: TGTGCCAGCAGCCATGATTGGCAGGGTACGGACTATGGCTACACCTTC. The V and J genes are TRBV11-2 and TRBJ1-2, with D perhaps TRBD1 (5 bases). In germline, CDR1 is SGHAT, CDR2 FQNNGV. Deletions cut 5 bases from V and 3 bases from J, with 19 bases between. The CDR3 consists of 16 residues.

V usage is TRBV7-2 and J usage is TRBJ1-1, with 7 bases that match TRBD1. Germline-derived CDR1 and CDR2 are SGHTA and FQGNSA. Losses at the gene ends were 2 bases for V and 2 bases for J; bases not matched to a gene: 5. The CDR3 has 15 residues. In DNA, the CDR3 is TGTGCCAGCAGCTTATACAACAGGGGCAACACTGAAGCTTTCTTT. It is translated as CASSLYNRGNTEAFF.

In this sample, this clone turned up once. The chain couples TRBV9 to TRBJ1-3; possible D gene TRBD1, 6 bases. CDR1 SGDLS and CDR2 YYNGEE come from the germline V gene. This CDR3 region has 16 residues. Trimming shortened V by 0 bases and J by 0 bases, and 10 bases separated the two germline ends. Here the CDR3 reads CASSVDQGSSGNTIYF. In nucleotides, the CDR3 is TGTGCCAGCAGCGTAGATCAGGGGAGCTCTGGAAACACCATATATTTT.

The CDR3 spells CASSFSARNEQYF. CDR3 coding DNA: TGTGCCAGCAGTTTTTCAGCTAGGAACGAGCAGTACTTC. The rearrangement uses TRBV6-6 and TRBJ2-7; the D is unclear. V dropped 4 bases and J dropped 5 bases, with 12 bases sitting between them. The CDR3 covers 13 residues. CDR1 is MNHNY, CDR2 SVGAGI, per germline (reference sequence).

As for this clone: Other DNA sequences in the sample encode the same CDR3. The CDR3 loop reads CASSQDFGGTDTQYF. The CDR3 region has the DNA TGTGCCAGCAGCCAAGATTTCGGGGGGACAGATACGCAGTATTTT. The J gene is TRBJ2-3, the V gene TRBV4-2; 7 nucleotides match TRBD2. Per germline, CDR1 LGHNA and CDR2 YNFKEQ. The J segment lost 3 bases and the V segment lost 0 bases, leaving 3 bases of the junction unmatched. CDR3 length: 15 residues.

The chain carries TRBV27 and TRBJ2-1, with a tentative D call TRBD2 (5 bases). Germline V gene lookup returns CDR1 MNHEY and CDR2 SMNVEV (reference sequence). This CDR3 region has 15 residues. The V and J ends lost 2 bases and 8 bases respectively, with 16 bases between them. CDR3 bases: TGTGCCAGCAGTTTAAGGACGGGGAGAACCCATGAGCAGTTCTTC. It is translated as CASSLRTGRTHEQFF.

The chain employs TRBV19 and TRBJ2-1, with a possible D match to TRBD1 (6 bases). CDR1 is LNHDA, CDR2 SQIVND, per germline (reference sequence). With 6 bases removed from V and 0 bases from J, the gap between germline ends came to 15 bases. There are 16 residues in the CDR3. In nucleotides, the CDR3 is TGTGCCAGTAGAGATCCAGGGGTTAGCTCCTACAATGAGCAGTTCTTC. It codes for CASRDPGVSSYNEQFF.

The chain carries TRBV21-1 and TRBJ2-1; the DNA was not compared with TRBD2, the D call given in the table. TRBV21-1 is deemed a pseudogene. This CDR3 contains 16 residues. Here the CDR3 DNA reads TGTGCCAGCAGCGCCGGACCGGGACTAGGCTACAATGAGCAGTTCTTC. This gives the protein CASSAGPGLGYNEQFF.

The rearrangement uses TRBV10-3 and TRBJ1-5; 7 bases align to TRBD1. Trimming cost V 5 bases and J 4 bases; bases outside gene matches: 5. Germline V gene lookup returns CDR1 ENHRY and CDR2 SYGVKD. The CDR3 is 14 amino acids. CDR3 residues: CAISPDRDNQPQHF. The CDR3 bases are TGTGCCATCAGTCCAGACAGGGATAATCAGCCCCAGCATTTT.